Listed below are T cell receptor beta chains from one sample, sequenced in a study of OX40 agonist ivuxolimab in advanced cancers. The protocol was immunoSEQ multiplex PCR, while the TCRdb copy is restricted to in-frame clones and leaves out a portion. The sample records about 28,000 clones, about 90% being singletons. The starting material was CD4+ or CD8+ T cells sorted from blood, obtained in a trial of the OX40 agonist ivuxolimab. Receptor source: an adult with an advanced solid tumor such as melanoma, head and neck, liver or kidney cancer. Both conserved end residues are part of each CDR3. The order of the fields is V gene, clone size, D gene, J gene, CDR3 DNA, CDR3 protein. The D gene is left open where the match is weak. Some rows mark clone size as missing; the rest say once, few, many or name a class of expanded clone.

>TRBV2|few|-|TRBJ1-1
TGTGCCACCGACAGGACCAGGGTGAACACTGAAGCTTTCTTT
CATDRTRVNTEAFF
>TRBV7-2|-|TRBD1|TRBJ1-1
TGTGCCAGCAGCTTAGGGGGACAGGGGGCGCGAACTGAAGCTTTCTTT
CASSLGGQGARTEAFF
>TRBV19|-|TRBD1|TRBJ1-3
TGTGCCAGAGAGACAGGGCCTGGAAACACCATATATTTT
CARETGPGNTIYF
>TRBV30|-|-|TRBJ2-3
TGTGCCTGGACAGAAGCTAGCACAGATACGCAGTATTTT
CAWTEASTDTQYF
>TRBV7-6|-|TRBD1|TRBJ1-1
TGTGCCAGCAGCTTAGACAGGGGATGGGAGGCGGCTTTCTTT
CASSLDRGWEAAFF
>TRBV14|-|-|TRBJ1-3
TGTGCCAGCAGCCAAAGGGGCTCTGGAAACACCATATATTTT
CASSQRGSGNTIYF
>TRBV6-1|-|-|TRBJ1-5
TGTGCCAGCAGTGAAGCCTCGGGGCCAAATCAGCCCCAGCATTTT
CASSEASGPNQPQHF
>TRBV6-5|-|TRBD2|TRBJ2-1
TGTGCCACCAGACTAGCGGGGGGATACAATGAGCAGTTCTTC
CATRLAGGYNEQFF
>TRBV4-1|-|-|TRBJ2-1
TGCGCCAGCAGCCAAGATTTTCCCAGGGACAATGAGCAGTTCTTC
CASSQDFPRDNEQFF
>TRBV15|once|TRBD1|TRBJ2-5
TGTGCCACCAGCTCCCGGGACAGTATAAAGACCCAGTACTTC
CATSSRDSIKTQYF
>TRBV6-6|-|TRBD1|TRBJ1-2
TGTGCCAGCAGTACGCAGGGGGGAAGATATGGCTACACCTTC
CASSTQGGRYGYTF
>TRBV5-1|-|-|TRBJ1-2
TGCGCCAGCAGCTTGGTCTCGGCGGATAACTATGGCTACACCTTC
CASSLVSADNYGYTF
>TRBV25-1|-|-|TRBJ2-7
TGTGCCAGCAGTGGTGGGGTTACCTACGAGCAGTACTTC
CASSGGVTYEQYF
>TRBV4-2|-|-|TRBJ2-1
TGTGCCAGCAGCCTAGGGGGCAATGAGCAGTTCTTC
CASSLGGNEQFF
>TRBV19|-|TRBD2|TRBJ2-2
TGTGCCAGTACAGGACTAGCGGGAACCGGGGAGCTGTTTTTT
CASTGLAGTGELFF
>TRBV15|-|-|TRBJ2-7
TGTGCCACCAGCACCCCCTTCCCCTACGAGCAGTACTTC
CATSTPFPYEQYF
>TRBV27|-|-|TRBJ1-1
TGTGCCAGCAGTTTCCGGGCGGGGCGGGAGTCTGAAGCTTTCTTT
CASSFRAGRESEAFF
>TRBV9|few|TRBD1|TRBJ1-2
TGTGCCAGCAGCCCGCCTACAGGGGGGGATGGCTACACCTTC
CASSPPTGGDGYTF
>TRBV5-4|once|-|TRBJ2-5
TGTGCCAGCTTCCCGGACACTAAGGAGACCCAGTACTTC
CASFPDTKETQYF
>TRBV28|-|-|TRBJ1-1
TGTGCCAGTTACCAGGGGCCATCGGTCCCTGAAGCTTTCTTT
CASYQGPSVPEAFF
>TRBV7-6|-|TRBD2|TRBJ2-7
TGTGCCAGCAGCCCACCGGGACTAGTGTATGGCGAGCAGTACTTC
CASSPPGLVYGEQYF
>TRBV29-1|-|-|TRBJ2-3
TGCAGCGTGGCAGGGGTGGTGGGTGATACGCAGTATTTT
CSVAGVVGDTQYF
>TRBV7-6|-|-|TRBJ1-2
TGTGCCAGCAGCTCAGACAGGCCCGCTTCGCGTGTTGGCTACACCTTC
CASSSDRPASRVGYTF
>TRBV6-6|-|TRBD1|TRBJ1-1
TGTGCCAGCAGTTACGGACAGGGGCTCACTGAAGCTTTCTTT
CASSYGQGLTEAFF
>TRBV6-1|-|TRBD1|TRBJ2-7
TGTGCCAGTCCACCGTCCGGGACAGGGCCTTACGAGCAGTACTTC
CASPPSGTGPYEQYF
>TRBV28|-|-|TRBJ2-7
TGTGCCAGCAGTTTTTCGGACAGTTCCTACGAGCAGTACTTC
CASSFSDSSYEQYF
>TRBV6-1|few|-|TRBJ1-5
TGTGCCAGCAGTGAAGCCAGGGGCGTGAATCAGCCCCAGCATTTT
CASSEARGVNQPQHF
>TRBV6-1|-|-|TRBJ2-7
TGTGCCAGCAGTGGGGGAATGACAGCCGCCTACGAGCAGTACTTC
CASSGGMTAAYEQYF
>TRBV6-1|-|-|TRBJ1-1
TGTGCCAGCGGGGAGGAAGCTTTCTTT
CASGEEAFF
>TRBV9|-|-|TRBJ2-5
TGTGCCAGCAGCCCCCGCTCACCCCTCCTGGAGACCCAGTACTTC
CASSPRSPLLETQYF
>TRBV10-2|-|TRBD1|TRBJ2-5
TGCGCCAGCAGTGAGGTGGCAGGGGGCTTGGGAGAGACCCAGTACTTC
CASSEVAGGLGETQYF
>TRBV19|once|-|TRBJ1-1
TGTGCCAGTACCACGGGAGGGGGGAACACTGAAGCTTTCTTT
CASTTGGGNTEAFF
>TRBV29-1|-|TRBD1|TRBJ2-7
TGCAGCGTTGGGTTAACAGGGGCGGGTGAGCAGTACTTC
CSVGLTGAGEQYF
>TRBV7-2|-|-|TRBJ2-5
TGTGCCAGCAGCCCATCGGGCAGATGGTTAAGGGAGACCCAGTACTTC
CASSPSGRWLRETQYF
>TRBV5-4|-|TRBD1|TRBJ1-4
TGTGCCAGCAGCTGGACAGGGGGCGATGAAAAACTGTTTTTT
CASSWTGGDEKLFF
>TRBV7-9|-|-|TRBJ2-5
TGTGCCAGCAGCTTACAGGATTCCCAGTACTTC
CASSLQDSQYF
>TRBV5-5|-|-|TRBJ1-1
TGTGCCAGCAGCCAGACCGGGCCCTCCCAGGGGGCTTTCTTT
CASSQTGPSQGAFF
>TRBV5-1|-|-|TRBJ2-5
TGCGCCAGCAGCTTGCCCGAAGACCGGACGGAGTTTTTGGAGACCCAGTACTTC
CASSLPEDRTEFLETQYF
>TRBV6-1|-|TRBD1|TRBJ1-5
TGTGCCATCACCAAGGGGGCAGGCAATCAGCCCCAGCATTTT
CAITKGAGNQPQHF
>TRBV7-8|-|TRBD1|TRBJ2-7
TGTGCCAGCAGCCTGACAGGGCTGAGCTCCTACGAGCAGTACTTC
CASSLTGLSSYEQYF